This TCR beta chain was captured by sequencing in a study of CD8 T cells in ankylosing spondylitis. The study's findings and limits: A motif in TCR beta, a set of eight highly homologous variants, appeared characteristic of ankylosing spondylitis blood.

One entry per CDR3 protein results from TCRdb running MiXCR on the 5' RACE reads. The table includes a few hundred thousand distinct CDR3 sequences, 20% to 25% detected once. Trimming pared 8 bases from V and 2 bases from J, leaving 14 bases between. The CDR3 covers 14 residues. Germline V lookup: CDR1 MNHEY, CDR2 SMNVEV (reference sequence). A word on this clonotype: Its matching antigen is unknown.

This sequence originates from a male donor with ankylosing spondylitis or in good health (not recorded which). The V and J genes are TRBV27 and TRBJ2-3; a possible D gene is TRBD1 (6 bases). Sequencing was carried out using blood, either unsorted or a sorted T cell fraction (not recorded which). In nucleotides, the CDR3 is TGTGCCAGCGCCCCGGGACACCCCACAGATACGCAGTATTTT. This codes for CASAPGHPTDTQYF.